This T cell receptor (beta chain) stems from a study of blood T cell repertoires in COVID-19 (dated by TCRdb to 2020 to 2021). Background on the whole study: Samples from collaborators originated in the United States, Italy and Spain and spanned both the acute and convalescent phases of COVID-19. Where available, HLA class I and class II types were obtained from metadata supplied by the sample provider rather than from assay-based typing. Samples were obtained from the ongoing ImmuneRACE study (first 160 participants) and from over a thousand subjects provided by 6 global collaborators. The material from the prospective study consisted of cDNA or gDNA derived from T cells, B-cell-depleted T cells, or PBMCs. Sample metadata almost always included a de-identified subject ID, COVID-19 status, age in years and sex. Deeply sampled blood TCRbeta repertoires from subjects exposed to, actively infected with, or recovered from COVID-19 were included in the dataset. The repertoires were made available in a free public database intended to serve as a resource for research on the immune response to SARS-CoV-2.

Each collaborating institution followed its own protocols to collect whole blood in K2EDTA tubes. For TCRbeta analysis, collaborator samples were shipped as frozen whole blood, as isolated PBMCs, or as DNA extracted from either sample type. The research as a whole found: How much clinical and demographic metadata was included differed by source and by participant, and the metadata was provided uncurated.

As concerns this clone: Which antigen it targets is not known. It has no much larger one-base neighbor in the sample; base qualities were not kept.

The immunoSEQ Assay, a bias-controlled multiplex PCR, was used to amplify TCRbeta CDR3 regions from genomic DNA. As for the original processing: The number of nucleated cells in each sample was estimated from the amplification of reference gene primers within the assay. To quantify the absolute abundance of each unique TCRbeta CDR3 rearrangement, sequence reads were collapsed and filtered. For each sample, productive Simpson clonality was calculated by taking the square root of Simpson's diversity index across productive rearrangements. This is the immuneACCESS table as TCRdb keeps it, with only in-frame sequences that have V and J called. A part of the clones is gone; compared with another copy, unresolved V genes explain less than half, and the rest is unexplained. The V and J calls and the clone size are those of that table, but D and trimming were determined from the DNA. For this sample there are fewer than 300,000 clones; around nine tenths appear just once. Jointly, the top ten make up around 0.84% of the sample.

The CDR3, cysteine through phenylalanine, is 16 amino acids long. Only CDR3 DNA is held: 48 bases, read in frame from base 1. Trimming removed 5 bases from V and 6 bases from J; the gene matches leave 12 bases unexplained. The germline V gene encodes CDR1 SGHTS and CDR2 YDEGEE. Sequenced: peripheral blood. Recombination connected TRBV5-8 to TRBJ2-1; TRBD2 fits 9 bases in the junction. This receptor was obtained from a man aged 25-45 years with acute or convalescent COVID-19. The DNA is as follows: TGTGCCAGCAGATTCACCCCCGGGACTAGCTTCAATGAGCAGTTCTTC. Protein translation: CASRFTPGTSFNEQFF.